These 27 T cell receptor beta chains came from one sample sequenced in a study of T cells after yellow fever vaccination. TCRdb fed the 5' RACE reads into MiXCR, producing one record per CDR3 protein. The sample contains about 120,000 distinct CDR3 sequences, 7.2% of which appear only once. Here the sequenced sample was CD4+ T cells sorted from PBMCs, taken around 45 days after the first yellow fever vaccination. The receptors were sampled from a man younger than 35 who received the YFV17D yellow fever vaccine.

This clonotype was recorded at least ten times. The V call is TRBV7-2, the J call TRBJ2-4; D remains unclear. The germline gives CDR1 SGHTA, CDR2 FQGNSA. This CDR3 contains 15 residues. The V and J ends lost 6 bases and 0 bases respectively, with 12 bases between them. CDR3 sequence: CASSYQPLAKNIQYF. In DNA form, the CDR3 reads TGTGCCAGCAGTTACCAGCCCTTAGCCAAAAACATTCAGTACTTC. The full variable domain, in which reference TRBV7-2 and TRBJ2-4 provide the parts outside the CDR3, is GAGVSQSPSNKVTEKGKDVELRCDPISGHTALYWYRQSLGQGLEFLIYFQGNSAPDKSGLPSDRFSAERTGGSVSTLTIQRTQQEDSAVYLCASSYQPLAKNIQYFGAGTRLSVL.

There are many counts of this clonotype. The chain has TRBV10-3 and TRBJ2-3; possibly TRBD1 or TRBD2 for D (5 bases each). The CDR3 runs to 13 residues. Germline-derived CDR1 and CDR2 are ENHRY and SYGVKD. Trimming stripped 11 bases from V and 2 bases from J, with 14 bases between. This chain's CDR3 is CAARDLNTDTQYF. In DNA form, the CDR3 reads TGTGCCGCCCGGGACCTTAACACAGATACGCAGTATTTT.

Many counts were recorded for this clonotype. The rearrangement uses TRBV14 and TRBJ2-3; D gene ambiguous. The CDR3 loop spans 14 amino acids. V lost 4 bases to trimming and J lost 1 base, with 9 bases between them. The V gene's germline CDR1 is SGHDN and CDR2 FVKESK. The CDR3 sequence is CASSPSIRTDTQYF. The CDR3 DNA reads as TGTGCCAGCAGCCCCTCGATCCGCACAGATACGCAGTATTTT. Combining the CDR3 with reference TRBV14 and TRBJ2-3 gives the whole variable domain EAGVTQFPSHSVIEKGQTVTLRCDPISGHDNLYWYRRVMGKEIKFLLHFVKESKQDESGMPNNRFLAERTGGTYSTLKVQPAELEDSGVYFCASSPSIRTDTQYFGPGTRLTVL.

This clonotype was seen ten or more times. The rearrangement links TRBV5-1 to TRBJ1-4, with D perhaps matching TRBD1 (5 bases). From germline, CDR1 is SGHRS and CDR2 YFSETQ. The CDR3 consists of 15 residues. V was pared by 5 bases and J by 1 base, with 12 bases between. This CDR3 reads CASRFLGGTNEKLFF. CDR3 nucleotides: TGCGCCAGCAGATTCCTCGGGGGAACTAATGAAAAACTGTTTTTT.

The CDR3 DNA sequence: TGCGCCAGCAGCCATGAAGGGGGCCAAAGCACGCAGTATTTT. Protein product: CASSHEGGQSTQYF. The rearrangement joins TRBV4-3 to TRBJ2-3; 7 nucleotides match TRBD1. The CDR3 is made up of 14 amino acids. Unmatched junction bases numbered 9, after V lost 3 bases and J lost 9 bases. In germline, CDR1 is LGHNA, CDR2 YSLEER.

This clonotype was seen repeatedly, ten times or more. The CDR3 loop is CASSEWDSYTDTQYF. For the CDR3, the DNA is TGTGCCAGCAGTGAGTGGGACTCGTACACAGATACGCAGTATTTT. This chain uses TRBV2 with TRBJ2-3, with a tentative D call TRBD2 (6 bases). There are 15 residues in the CDR3. Trimming left V 3 bases short and J 2 bases short, with 12 bases between. Germline V gives CDR1 SNHLY, CDR2 FYNNEI.

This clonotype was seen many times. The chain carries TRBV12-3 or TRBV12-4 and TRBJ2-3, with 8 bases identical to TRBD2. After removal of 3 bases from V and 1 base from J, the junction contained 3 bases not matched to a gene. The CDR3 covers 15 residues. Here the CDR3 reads CASSFGTRGTDTQYF. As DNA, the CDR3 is TGTGCCAGCAGTTTCGGGACTAGGGGCACAGATACGCAGTATTTT.

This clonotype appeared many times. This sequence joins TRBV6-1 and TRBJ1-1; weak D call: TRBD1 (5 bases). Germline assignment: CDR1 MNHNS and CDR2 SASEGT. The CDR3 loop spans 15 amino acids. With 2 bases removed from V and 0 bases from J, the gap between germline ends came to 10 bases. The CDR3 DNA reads TGTGCCAGCAGTGAATACGGGGGGTTGAACACTGAAGCTTTCTTT. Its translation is CASSEYGGLNTEAFF.

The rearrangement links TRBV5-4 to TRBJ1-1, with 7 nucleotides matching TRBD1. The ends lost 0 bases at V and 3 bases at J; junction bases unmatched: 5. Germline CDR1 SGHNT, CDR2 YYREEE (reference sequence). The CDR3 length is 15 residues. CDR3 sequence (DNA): TGTGCCAGCAGCTTGGGGAGGACAGGAGACACTGAAGCTTTCTTT. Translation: CASSLGRTGDTEAFF.

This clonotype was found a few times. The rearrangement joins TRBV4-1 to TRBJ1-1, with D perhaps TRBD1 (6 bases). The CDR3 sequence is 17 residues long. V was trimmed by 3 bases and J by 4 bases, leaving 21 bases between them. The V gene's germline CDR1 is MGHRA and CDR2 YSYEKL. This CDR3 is CASSHYLPRGRGTEAFF. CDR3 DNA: TGCGCCAGCAGCCACTACCTGCCCAGGGGTAGGGGCACTGAAGCTTTCTTT.

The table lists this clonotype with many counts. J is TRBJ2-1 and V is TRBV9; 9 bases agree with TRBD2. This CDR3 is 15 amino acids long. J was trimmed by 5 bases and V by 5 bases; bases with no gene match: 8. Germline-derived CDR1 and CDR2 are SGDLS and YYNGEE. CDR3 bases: TGTGCCAGCAGTGACTCTAGCGGGGTCGACAATGAGCAGTTCTTC. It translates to CASSDSSGVDNEQFF.

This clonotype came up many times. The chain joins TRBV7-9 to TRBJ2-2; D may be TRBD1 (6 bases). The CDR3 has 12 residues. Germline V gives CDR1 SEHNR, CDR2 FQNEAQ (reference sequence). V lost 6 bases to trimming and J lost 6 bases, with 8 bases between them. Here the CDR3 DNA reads TGTGCCAGCAGGCGACAGGCCGGGGAGCTGTTTTTT. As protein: CASRRQAGELFF. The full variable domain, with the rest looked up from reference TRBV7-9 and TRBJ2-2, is DTGVSQNPRHKITKRGQNVTFRCDPISEHNRLYWYRQTLGQGPEFLTYFQNEAQLEKSRLLSDRFSAERPKGSFSTLEIQRTEQGDSAMYLCASRRQAGELFFGEGSRLTVL.

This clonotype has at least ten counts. CDR3 sequence reads: CASSMGDRDGGELFF. CDR3 sequence (DNA): TGCGCCAGCAGCATGGGGGACAGGGATGGCGGGGAGCTGTTTTTT. The rearrangement links TRBV5-1 to TRBJ2-2; TRBD1 matches 9 bases. The V segment lost 4 bases and the J segment 7 bases; nucleotides outside the gene matches: 8. The CDR3 consists of 15 residues. The germline V gene has CDR1 SGHRS and CDR2 YFSETQ.

The CDR3 bases are TGTGCCAGCAGTGCCCTAGGACGGGGGGGCCAAGAGACCCAGTACTTC. This gives the protein CASSALGRGGQETQYF. V usage is TRBV6-1 and J usage is TRBJ2-5; 8 bases align to TRBD2. Germline V gene lookup returns CDR1 MNHNS and CDR2 SASEGT. V dropped 4 bases and J dropped 1; count of bases not matched to a gene: 8. The CDR3 consists of 16 residues.

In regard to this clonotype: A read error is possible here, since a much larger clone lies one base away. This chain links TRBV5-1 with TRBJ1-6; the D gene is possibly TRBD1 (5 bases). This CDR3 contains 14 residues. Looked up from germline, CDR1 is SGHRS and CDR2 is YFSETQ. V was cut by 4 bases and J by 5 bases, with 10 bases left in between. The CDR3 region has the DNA TGCGCCAGCAGCGTGGGGCAGGATAATTCACCCCTCCACTTT. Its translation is CASSVGQDNSPLHF.

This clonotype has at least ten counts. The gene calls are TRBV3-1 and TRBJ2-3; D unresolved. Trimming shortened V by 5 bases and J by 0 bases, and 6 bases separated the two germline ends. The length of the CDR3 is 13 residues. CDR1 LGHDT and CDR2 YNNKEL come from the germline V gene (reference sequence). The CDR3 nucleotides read TGTGCCAGCAGCACCTCTAGCACAGATACGCAGTATTTT. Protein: CASSTSSTDTQYF.

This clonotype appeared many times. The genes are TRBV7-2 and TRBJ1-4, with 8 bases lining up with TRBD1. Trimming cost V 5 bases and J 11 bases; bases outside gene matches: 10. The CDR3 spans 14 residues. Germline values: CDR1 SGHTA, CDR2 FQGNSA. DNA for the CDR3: TGTGCCAGCAGCCCGCAGGCAGGGGGCGGGAAACTGTTTTTT. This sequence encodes CASSPQAGGGKLFF.

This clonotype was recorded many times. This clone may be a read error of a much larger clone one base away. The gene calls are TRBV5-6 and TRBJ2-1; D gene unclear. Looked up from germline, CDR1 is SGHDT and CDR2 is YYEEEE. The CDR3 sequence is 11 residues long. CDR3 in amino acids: CASSSHNEQFF. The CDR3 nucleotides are TGTGCCAGCAGCTCCCACAATGAGCAGTTCTTC.

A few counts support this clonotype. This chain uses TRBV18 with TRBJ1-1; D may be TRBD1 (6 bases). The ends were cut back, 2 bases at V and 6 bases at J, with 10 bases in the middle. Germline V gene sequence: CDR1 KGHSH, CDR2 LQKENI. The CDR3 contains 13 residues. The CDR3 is CASSPTGIPEAFF. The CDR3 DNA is TGTGCCAGCTCACCAACAGGGATCCCTGAAGCTTTCTTT.

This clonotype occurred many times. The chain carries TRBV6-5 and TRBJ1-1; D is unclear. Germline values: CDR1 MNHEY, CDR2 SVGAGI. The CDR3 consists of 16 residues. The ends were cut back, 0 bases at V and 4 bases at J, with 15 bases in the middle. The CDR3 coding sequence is TGTGCCAGCAGTTACTCGAGGAGCAGTGGAGGCACTGAAGCTTTCTTT. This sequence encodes CASSYSRSSGGTEAFF.

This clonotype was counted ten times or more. DNA for the CDR3: TGTGCCAGCTCAGCTACAGGGACCCTGAATCAGCCCCAGCATTTT. It specifies CASSATGTLNQPQHF. The V gene is TRBV18, the J gene TRBJ1-5; D is perhaps TRBD1 (6 bases). This CDR3 comprises 15 residues. Trimming removed 5 bases at V and 4 bases at J, with 15 bases between. The germline CDR1 and CDR2 sequences are KGHSH and LQKENI.

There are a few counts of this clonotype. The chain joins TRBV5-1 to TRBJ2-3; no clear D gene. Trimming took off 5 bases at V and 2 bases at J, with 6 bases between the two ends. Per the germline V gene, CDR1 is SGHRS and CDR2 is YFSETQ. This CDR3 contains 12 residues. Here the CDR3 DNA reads TGCGCCAGCAGACCTGACACAGATACGCAGTATTTT. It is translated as CASRPDTDTQYF. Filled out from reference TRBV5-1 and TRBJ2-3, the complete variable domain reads KAGVTQTPRYLIKTRGQQVTLSCSPISGHRSVSWYQQTPGQGLQFLFEYFSETQRNKGNFPGRFSGRQFSNSRSEMNVSTLELGDSALYLCASRPDTDTQYFGPGTRLTVL.

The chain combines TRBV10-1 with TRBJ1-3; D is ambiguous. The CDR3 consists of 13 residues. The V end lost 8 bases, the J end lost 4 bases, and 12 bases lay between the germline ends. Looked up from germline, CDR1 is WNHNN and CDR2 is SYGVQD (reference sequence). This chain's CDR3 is CASSPAGGNTIYF. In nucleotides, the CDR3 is TGCGCCAGCTCTCCCGCCGGGGGAAACACCATATATTTT.

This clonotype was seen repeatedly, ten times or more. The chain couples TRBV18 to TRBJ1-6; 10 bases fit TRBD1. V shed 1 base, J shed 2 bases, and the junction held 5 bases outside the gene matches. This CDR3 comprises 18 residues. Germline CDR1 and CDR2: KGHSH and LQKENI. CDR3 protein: CASSPRTGGSAYNSPLHF. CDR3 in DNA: TGTGCCAGCTCACCACGGACAGGGGGGAGCGCCTATAATTCACCCCTCCACTTT.

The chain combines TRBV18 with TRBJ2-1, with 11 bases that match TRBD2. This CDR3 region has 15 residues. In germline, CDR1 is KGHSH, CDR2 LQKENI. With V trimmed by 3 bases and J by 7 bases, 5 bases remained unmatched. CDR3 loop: CASSPGLAVGNEQFF. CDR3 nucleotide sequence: TGTGCCAGCTCACCGGGACTAGCGGTAGGGAATGAGCAGTTCTTC.

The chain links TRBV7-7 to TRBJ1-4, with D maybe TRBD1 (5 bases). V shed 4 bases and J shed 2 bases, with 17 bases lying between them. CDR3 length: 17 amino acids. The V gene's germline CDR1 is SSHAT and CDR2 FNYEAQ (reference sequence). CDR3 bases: TGTGCCAGCAGCTCAGGGCGGCAGGGTGCCACTAATGAAAAACTGTTTTTT. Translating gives CASSSGRQGATNEKLFF.

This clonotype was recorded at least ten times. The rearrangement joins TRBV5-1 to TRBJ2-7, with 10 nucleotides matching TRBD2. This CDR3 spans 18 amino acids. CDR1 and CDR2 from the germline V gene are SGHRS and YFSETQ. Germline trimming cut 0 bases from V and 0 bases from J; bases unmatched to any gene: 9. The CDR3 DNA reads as TGCGCCAGCAGCTTGGGTCTAGCGGGGGCACCGAGCTCCTACGAGCAGTACTTC. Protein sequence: CASSLGLAGAPSSYEQYF.